This T cell receptor beta chain is from a study of T cell changes during pregnancy in multiple sclerosis. CDR1 SNHLY and CDR2 FYNNEI come from the germline V gene. CDR3 length: 11 amino acids. The V end lost 6 bases, the J end lost 5 bases, and 7 bases lay between the germline ends. TCRdb keeps only in-frame clones here, not all; method: immunoSEQ multiplex PCR. The table records about 44,000 clones, 95% to 96% of them present only once. This sample comprised peripheral blood, obtained in the second trimester of pregnancy. V gene TRBV2 combines with J gene TRBJ1-2, with D perhaps TRBD1 (5 bases). The sequence was collected from a female donor with multiple sclerosis, enrolled in a pregnancy study. CDR3 DNA: TGTGCCAGCAGCCCAGGGTATGGCTACACCTTC. Protein: CASSPGYGYTF.